The present TCR beta chain was sequenced within a study of T cell responses to AZD1222 COVID-19 vaccine. This clone has just one count. Clones were read by immunoSEQ multiplex PCR, and TCRdb kept only the in-frame ones, dropping some. The top ten hold roughly 4% of the sample, which has more than 95,000 clones, 80% to 90% seen once. The CDR3 is 13 residues long. Trimming took 4 bases from V and 5 from J, leaving 11 bases between them. The chain carries TRBV12-3 or TRBV12-4 and TRBJ2-5, with D tentatively TRBD1 (5 bases). This sequence originates from an adult in good health. This sample comprised peripheral blood, obtained on day 0 of MenACWY control vaccination. The CDR3 DNA sequence: TGTGCCAGCAGTTACGGCAGGGTTGAGACCCAGTACTTC. It encodes CASSYGRVETQYF.